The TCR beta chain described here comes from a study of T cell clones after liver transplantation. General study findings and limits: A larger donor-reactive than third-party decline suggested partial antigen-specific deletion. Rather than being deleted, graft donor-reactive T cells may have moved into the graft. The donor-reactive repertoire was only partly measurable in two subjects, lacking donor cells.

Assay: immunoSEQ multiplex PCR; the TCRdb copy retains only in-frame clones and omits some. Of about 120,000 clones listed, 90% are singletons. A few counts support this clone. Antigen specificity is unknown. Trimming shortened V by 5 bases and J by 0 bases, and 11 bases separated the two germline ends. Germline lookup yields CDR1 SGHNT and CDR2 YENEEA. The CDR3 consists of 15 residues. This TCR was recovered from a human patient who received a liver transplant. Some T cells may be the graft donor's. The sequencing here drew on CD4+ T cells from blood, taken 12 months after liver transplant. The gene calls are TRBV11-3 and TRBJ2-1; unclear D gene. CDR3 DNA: TGTGCCAGCAGCGAGACCCTAAGCTCCTACAATGAGCAGTTCTTC. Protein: CASSETLSSYNEQFF.